These 2 T cell receptor beta chains were all obtained from the same sample, sequenced in a study of glioma-infiltrating T cells after dendritic cell vaccination. Clones were sequenced by immunoSEQ multiplex PCR, and TCRdb holds only the in-frame ones, with some missing. Here the sample spans roughly 83,000 clones, 85% to 90% being singletons. This specimen consisted of blood, obtained before dendritic cell vaccination. The source is a human donor with glioblastoma.

There are many counts of this clone. The CDR3 DNA follows: TGTGCCAGCAGTGAATCATACAGCCCCTACGAGCAGTACTTC. This encodes CASSESYSPYEQYF. This chain links TRBV6-1 with TRBJ2-7, with D uncertain. The V gene's germline CDR1 is MNHNS and CDR2 SASEGT. The CDR3 has 14 amino acids. The V and J ends lost 2 bases and 2 bases respectively, with 10 bases between them.

The chain links TRBV4-1 to TRBJ1-4; D call uncertain. The V gene lost 0 bases and the J gene lost 5 bases, with 16 bases spanning the gap. This CDR3 is 17 amino acids long. The V gene's germline CDR1 is MGHRA and CDR2 YSYEKL. The CDR3 DNA sequence: TGCGCCAGCAGCCAAGATCCACCCCTTAGAGGGAATGAAAAACTGTTTTTT. Translating gives CASSQDPPLRGNEKLFF.